This paragraph covers one T cell receptor (beta chain) sequence. Its target is not known. The trim removed 12 bases at V and 6 bases at J, leaving 6 bases unmatched. The CDR3 length is 12 residues. In germline, CDR1 is KGHDR, CDR2 SFDVKD. These data originate in a study of CD8+CD57+ T cells in acquired aplastic anemia. Study-wide context: On average, sorted CD4+ and CD8+ cells gave roughly 3 ug of DNA. Where healthy donors were concerned, CD4+ cells averaged approximately 10 million reads. Regarding the study as a whole: Shared by patients and controls, 25 to 35 CD8+ CDR3s were abundant in patients.

The use of genomic DNA as template underpinned the TCR beta VDJ and CDR3 profiling. TCRdb reprocessed the reads via MiXCR and lists one record per CDR3 protein. The sample holds some 190,000 distinct CDR3 sequences; 40% to 50% are singletons and the top ten take 2.9%. This chain joins TRBV24-1 and TRBJ2-7, with TRBD1 identical over 11 bases. This clonotype was obtained from a human donor in good health. Sequencing used sorted CD4+, CD8+, or CD8+CD57+ T cells (not recorded which) from PBMCs. The CDR3, as DNA: TGTGCCCGTAGGACAGGGGGCGCCGAGCAGTACTTC. The encoded protein is CARRTGGAEQYF.